Included here is one T cell receptor beta chain sequence, with context. This specimen belongs to a study of T cells after yellow fever vaccination. The CDR3 contains 13 residues. Trimming stripped 8 bases from V and 1 base from J, with 10 bases between. Template-switching 5'RACE yielded the TCR cDNA; a universal primer site and UMIs were added in the process. TCRdb re-called the 5' RACE reads with MiXCR, one entry per CDR3 protein. The sample shows 620,000 or so distinct CDR3 sequences, roughly an eighth of them seen only once. This TCR came from a man in his thirties or forties who received the YFV17D yellow fever vaccine. The chain links TRBV12-3 or TRBV12-4 to TRBJ2-3, with a possible D match to TRBD1 (5 bases). This sample comprised PBMCs, obtained on the day of the yellow fever booster vaccination. CDR3 loop: CASLGVGTDTQYF. In nucleotides, the CDR3 is TGTGCCAGCCTAGGGGTGGGCACAGATACGCAGTATTTT.